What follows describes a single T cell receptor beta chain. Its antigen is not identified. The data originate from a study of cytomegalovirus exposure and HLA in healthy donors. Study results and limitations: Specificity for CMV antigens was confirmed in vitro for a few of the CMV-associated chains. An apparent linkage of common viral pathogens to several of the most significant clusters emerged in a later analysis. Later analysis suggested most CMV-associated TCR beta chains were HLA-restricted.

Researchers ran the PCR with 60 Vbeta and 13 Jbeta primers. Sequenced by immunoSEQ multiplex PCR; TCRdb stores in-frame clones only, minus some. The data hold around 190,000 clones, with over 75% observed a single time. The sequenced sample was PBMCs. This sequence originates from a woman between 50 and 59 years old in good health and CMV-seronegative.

CDR3 loop: CASSFTRGTGLVYGYTF. The CDR3, as DNA: TGTGCCAGCAGCTTTACTCGAGGGACAGGGTTGGTCTATGGCTACACCTTC. The chain has TRBV7-2 and TRBJ1-2; 9 bases line up with TRBD1. V dropped 3 bases and J dropped 4; count of bases not matched to a gene: 12. Germline V gene sequence: CDR1 SGHTA, CDR2 FQGNSA. The CDR3 has 17 residues.